This TCR beta chain derives from a study of T cells after yellow fever vaccination. CDR3 length equals 14 residues. V shed 3 bases and J 11 bases; nucleotides not matched to a gene: 10. Germline-derived CDR1 and CDR2 are SGHVS and FQNEAQ. Using its own MiXCR run on the 5' RACE reads, TCRdb lists one record per CDR3 protein. The sample records 450,000 to 550,000 distinct CDR3 sequences, 15% to 20% being singletons. This clonotype has only a few counts. The chain is built from TRBV7-8 and TRBJ2-3; 8 positions agree with TRBD1. Here the sequenced sample was PBMCs, taken 15 days after the yellow fever booster vaccination. The receptor was isolated from a man aged 25-40 years who received the YFV17D yellow fever vaccine. Here the CDR3 reads CASSLPGGASRQYF. CDR3 DNA sequence: TGTGCCAGCAGCTTGCCAGGGGGCGCGTCAAGGCAGTATTTT.